The 26 T cell receptor beta chains listed next were all sequenced from one sample in a study of blood T cell repertoires in COVID-19. Clones were sequenced by immunoSEQ multiplex PCR, and TCRdb holds only the in-frame ones, with some missing. The table shows over 100,000 clones, with 75% to 90% occurring only once. The sequenced sample was peripheral blood. All receptors derive from a woman aged 55 to 70 with acute or convalescent COVID-19.

J is TRBJ2-2 and V is TRBV7-9; perhaps TRBD2 as D (6 bases). V shed 1 base and J shed 6 bases, with 18 bases lying between them. The CDR3 contains 17 residues. Germline assignment: CDR1 SEHNR and CDR2 FQNEAQ (reference sequence). DNA for the CDR3: TGTGCCAGCAGCTTAGATTGGGGGGAGAGGAGTGCCGGGGAGCTGTTTTTT. Its translation: CASSLDWGERSAGELFF.

V and J are TRBV2 and TRBJ2-3; 10 bases agree with TRBD1. With 7 bases clipped from V and 2 bases from J, the junction kept 3 bases outside the gene matches. From germline, CDR1 is SNHLY and CDR2 FYNNEI. The CDR3 has 14 residues. CDR3 sequence (DNA): TGTGCCAGCAAAGGACAGGGGGTCACAGATACGCAGTATTTT. Encoded protein: CASKGQGVTDTQYF.

V and J are TRBV30 and TRBJ1-6; a possible D gene is TRBD1 (6 bases). The germline CDR1 and CDR2 sequences are GTSNPN and SVGIG (reference sequence). CDR3 length: 14 residues. V was pared by 0 bases and J by 6 bases, with 9 bases between. The CDR3 coding sequence is TGTGCCTGGAGTGTCGGGACACCTAATTCACCCCTCCACTTT. Encoded protein: CAWSVGTPNSPLHF.

The CDR3 loop is CASSLTSGEDTQYF. CDR3 nucleotide sequence: TGTGCCAGCAGCTTAACTAGCGGGGAGGATACGCAGTATTTT. This sequence joins TRBV7-9 and TRBJ2-3, with 10 bases lining up with TRBD2. V lost 2 bases and J lost 6; bases outside the gene matches: 2. The germline V gene encodes CDR1 SEHNR and CDR2 FQNEAQ (reference sequence). The CDR3 is 14 residues long.

The chain uses TRBV27 and TRBJ2-1, with 9 bases matching TRBD1. Trimming at V came to 6 bases and at J to 6 bases, leaving 18 bases not matched to a gene. Germline V gives CDR1 MNHEY, CDR2 SMNVEV (reference sequence). The CDR3 extends over 18 amino acids. CDR3 in amino acids: CASSPRFIGTGIFNEQFF. The CDR3 nucleotides are TGTGCCAGCAGCCCCCGTTTCATCGGGACAGGGATCTTCAATGAGCAGTTCTTC.

The chain uses TRBV11-2 and TRBJ2-7, with TRBD2 identical over 8 bases. The CDR3 runs 15 residues. CDR1 is SGHAT and CDR2 is FQNNGV in the germline V gene. V lost 0 bases to trimming and J lost 5 bases; unmatched junction nucleotides: 6. The CDR3 reads CASSLDLSGMDEQYF. CDR3 bases: TGTGCCAGCAGCTTAGATCTTAGCGGGATGGACGAGCAGTACTTC. Full variable domain (missing parts from reference TRBV11-2 and TRBJ2-7): EAGVAQSPRYKIIEKRQSVAFWCNPISGHATLYWYQQILGQGPKLLIQFQNNGVVDDSQLPKDRFSAERLKGVDSTLKIQPAKLEDSAVYLCASSLDLSGMDEQYFGPGTRLTVT.

V usage is TRBV5-4 and J usage is TRBJ2-5, with a possible D match to TRBD1 (6 bases). V dropped 5 bases and J dropped 2 bases, with 16 bases sitting between them. Germline CDR1 reads SGHNT; CDR2 reads YYREEE (reference sequence). CDR3 length: 15 residues. CDR3 in DNA: TGTGCCAGCAGTCTTGGGCCCACAGGGCAAGAGACCCAGTACTTC. Amino acid sequence: CASSLGPTGQETQYF.

This clone occurred a few times. This chain links TRBV10-3 with TRBJ1-1; 7 bases match TRBD1. The CDR3 loop spans 13 amino acids. Germline CDR1 and CDR2: ENHRY and SYGVKD. The junction had 3 bases not matched to a gene; V was cut back by 6 bases and J by 2 bases. The CDR3 loop is CAIRGQENTEAFF. The CDR3 nucleotides are TGTGCCATCAGAGGACAGGAAAACACTGAAGCTTTCTTT.

This chain uses TRBV21-1 with TRBJ2-1; the listed D gene, TRBD1, was not tested against the DNA. TRBV21-1 is given as a pseudogene. CDR3 length: 17 amino acids. The CDR3 spells CASSNPQGANGYNEQFF. Here the CDR3 DNA reads TGTGCCAGCAGCAACCCACAGGGGGCAAACGGATACAATGAGCAGTTCTTC.

The chain is built from TRBV11-1 and TRBJ2-5, with a possible D match to TRBD2 (6 bases). The CDR3 extends over 15 amino acids. Germline lookup yields CDR1 SGHAT and CDR2 FQDESV (reference sequence). Between the trimmed V and J ends, which lost 1 base and 5 bases, there was a span of 14 bases. The CDR3: CASSLGPGRGETQYF. The CDR3 coding sequence is TGTGCCAGCAGCTTAGGGCCGGGACGGGGGGAGACCCAGTACTTC.

The J gene is TRBJ2-3, the V gene TRBV29-1, with D possibly being TRBD2 (5 bases). The length of the CDR3 is 13 residues. V lost 3 bases, J lost 3 bases, and 10 bases lay in between. Germline CDR1 SQVTM, CDR2 ANQGSEA. In DNA, the CDR3 is TGCAGCGTTGACCGGGGTGGGACAGATACGCAGTATTTT. Its protein is CSVDRGGTDTQYF.

The V and J genes are TRBV7-8 and TRBJ2-1; TRBD1 matches at 7 bases. V lost 3 bases and J lost 3; bases outside the gene matches: 2. This CDR3 is built from 14 residues. Germline V CDR1 and CDR2: SGHVS, FQNEAQ. The CDR3 reads CASSFRDSYNEQFF. CDR3 in DNA: TGTGCCAGCAGCTTCCGGGACAGCTACAATGAGCAGTTCTTC.

DNA of the CDR3: TGTGCCAGTAGTCTCTGGACTAGCGGGAGGGTCGAGCAGTACTTC. Its translation: CASSLWTSGRVEQYF. The chain couples TRBV19 to TRBJ2-7; 15 bases match TRBD2. The V segment lost 5 bases and the J segment 6 bases; nucleotides outside the gene matches: 5. The CDR3 extends over 15 amino acids. Germline V gene data show CDR1 as LNHDA and CDR2 as SQIVND (reference sequence).

The rearrangement uses TRBV5-4 and TRBJ1-4; possibly TRBD1 for D (5 bases). Trimming shortened V by 3 bases and J by 3 bases, and 15 bases separated the two germline ends. The CDR3 runs 16 residues. Germline CDR1 is SGHNT and CDR2 is YYREEE (reference sequence). CDR3 nucleotides: TGTGCCAGCAGCTGGGGCGGGGGTAGCGCTAATGAAAAACTGTTTTTT. Protein product: CASSWGGGSANEKLFF.

This chain connects TRBV11-2 to TRBJ2-7; 9 positions match TRBD1. The CDR3 is made up of 15 amino acids. Trimming at V came to 1 base and at J to 3 bases, leaving 4 bases not matched to a gene. Germline CDR1 reads SGHAT; CDR2 reads FQNNGV. In DNA, the CDR3 is TGTGCCAGCAGCTTAGTCGGGACAGGGTACTACGAGCAGTACTTC. It translates to CASSLVGTGYYEQYF.

The chain employs TRBV18 and TRBJ2-6; 7 positions match TRBD1. Germline CDR1 KGHSH, CDR2 LQKENI. This CDR3 contains 16 residues. The V gene end was trimmed by 6 bases and the J gene end by 1 base; junction bases not matched to a gene: 6. Written as DNA, the CDR3 is TGTGCCAGCTCGATGGACAGGACTTCTGGGGCCAACGTCCTGACTTTC. Protein: CASSMDRTSGANVLTF.

The chain couples TRBV12-5 to TRBJ1-5; D is unresolved. The CDR3 spans 13 residues. V was trimmed by 3 bases and J by 7 bases, leaving 10 bases between them. The germline gives CDR1 LGHNT, CDR2 FRNRAP. The CDR3 DNA reads TGTGCTAGTGGTTTTGGCTCCTTGCAGCCCCAGCATTTT. The encoded protein is CASGFGSLQPQHF.

The chain recombines TRBV12-3 or TRBV12-4 with TRBJ1-2, with D uncertain. CDR3 length equals 13 residues. In DNA, the CDR3 is TGTCCACAGAAAGGTGTGTGTCCCTATGGCTACACCTTC. Its protein is CPQKGVCPYGYTF.

The J gene is TRBJ1-2, the V gene TRBV3-1 (or the pseudogene TRBV3-2); D might be TRBD1 (5 bases). Trimming removed 4 bases from V and 1 base from J, with 10 bases in between. The V gene's germline CDR1 is LGHDT and CDR2 YNNKEL (reference sequence). The CDR3 spans 14 residues. CDR3 sequence reads: CASSPAGGNYGYTF. DNA of the CDR3: TGTGCCAGCAGCCCCGCGGGGGGTAACTATGGCTACACCTTC.

The chain recombines TRBV11-1 with TRBJ2-7; unclear D gene. V lost 11 bases, J lost 4 bases, and 24 bases lay in between. This CDR3 has 15 residues. Germline values: CDR1 SGHAT, CDR2 FQDESV (reference sequence). CDR3 DNA sequence: TGTGCCGCCACCGTCCTGGAGACGGTCCTATACGAGCAGTACTTC. Translation gives CAATVLETVLYEQYF.

The chain has TRBV28 and TRBJ1-3; no reliable D call. Trimming took off 1 base at V and 2 bases at J, with 9 bases between the two ends. The CDR3 is made up of 15 amino acids. Germline V CDR1 and CDR2: MDHEN, SYDVKM. The CDR3 protein is CASSLSRGTGNTIYF. The CDR3 nucleotides are TGTGCCAGCAGTTTATCAAGAGGCACTGGAAACACCATATATTTT.

The chain uses TRBV6-2 or TRBV6-3 and TRBJ2-7, with 7 positions matching TRBD1. CDR3 length: 14 amino acids. CDR1 is MNHEY, CDR2 SVGEGT, per germline. Trimming at V came to 2 bases and at J to 3 bases, leaving 4 bases not matched to a gene. The CDR3 here is CASSYLDRIYEQYF. DNA for the CDR3: TGTGCCAGCAGTTACCTGGACAGGATCTACGAGCAGTACTTC.

The V call is TRBV6-5, the J call TRBJ2-7; 10 bases line up with TRBD2. The CDR3 extends over 15 amino acids. Trimming removed 6 bases from V and 4 bases from J; junction bases left unmatched: 9. The germline gives CDR1 MNHEY, CDR2 SVGAGI. The CDR3 region has the DNA TGTGCCAGCAGCCTTGGCGCTAGCGGGAGTTACGAGCAGTACTTC. Protein sequence: CASSLGASGSYEQYF.

This sequence joins TRBV10-3 and TRBJ1-3; D call uncertain. CDR1 is ENHRY, CDR2 SYGVKD, per germline. The CDR3 is 14 amino acids. V was clipped by 2 bases and J by 4 bases, with 9 bases between them. This CDR3 reads CAISELGRGNTIYF. CDR3 coding DNA: TGTGCCATCAGTGAGCTGGGCCGCGGAAACACCATATATTTT.

The chain recombines TRBV7-9 with TRBJ1-3; TRBD1 is a possible D gene (5 bases). V lost 7 bases to trimming and J lost 2 bases, with 12 bases between them. This CDR3 has 14 residues. Germline V gene data show CDR1 as SEHNR and CDR2 as FQNEAQ (reference sequence). CDR3 DNA: TGTGCCAGCACAGGGAGGATGGCTGGAAACACCATATATTTT. Protein product: CASTGRMAGNTIYF.

This chain joins TRBV5-6 and TRBJ2-7; 15 nucleotides agree with TRBD2. The trim removed 4 bases at V and 5 bases at J, leaving 10 bases unmatched. Germline V gene sequence: CDR1 SGHDT, CDR2 YYEEEE. The CDR3 is 17 residues long. The CDR3: CASSPGGLAGGAHEQYF. The DNA of the CDR3 is TGTGCCAGCAGCCCGGGAGGACTAGCGGGAGGGGCCCACGAGCAGTACTTC.